This passage covers 15 T cell receptor beta chains from one sample sequenced in a study of T cells in Graves' hyperthyroidism and ophthalmopathy. RNA transcripts yielded amplified TCR beta CDR3 regions. The study used the HTBI primer set for a first-round RT-PCR of the TCR CDR3. One entry per CDR3 protein results from TCRdb running MiXCR on the multiplex PCR reads. This sample has around 450,000 distinct CDR3 sequences, with about a sixth found just once. What was sequenced was blood. All receptors come from a woman younger than 30 with Graves' hyperthyroidism.

This clonotype has more than one count but fewer than ten. A much more abundant neighbour one base away suggests this may be a read error. The chain uses TRBV20-1 and TRBJ1-6; D is unclear. Trimming shortened V by 0 bases and J by 6 bases, and 9 bases separated the two germline ends. This CDR3 has 14 amino acids. The germline gives CDR1 DFQATT, CDR2 SNEGSKA (reference sequence). CDR3 sequence reads: CSAREGDFNSPLHF. CDR3 DNA sequence: TGCAGTGCTAGAGAGGGTGACTTTAATTCACCCCTCCACTTT.

The V and J genes are TRBV5-1 and TRBJ1-4, with D possibly being TRBD1 (5 bases). Looked up from germline, CDR1 is SGHRS and CDR2 is YFSETQ. V was shortened by 4 bases and J by 1 base, with 11 bases between the two germline ends. The CDR3 loop spans 15 amino acids. CDR3 nucleotide sequence: TGCGCCAGCAGCCCGGGGAGGGGAACTAATGAAAAACTGTTTTTT. Its translation is CASSPGRGTNEKLFF.

This clonotype was seen more than once but under ten times. A much larger clone lies a single base off, so this may be a read error. The gene calls are TRBV28 and TRBJ2-7; D may be TRBD1 or TRBD2 (5 bases each). Germline V gives CDR1 MDHEN, CDR2 SYDVKM. This CDR3 contains 15 residues. CDR3 amino acids: CASSDTGTTSYGQYF. The CDR3 DNA reads TGTGCCAGCAGCGATACCGGGACCACTTCCTACGGGCAGTACTTC.

This clonotype occurred many times. The rearrangement links TRBV2 to TRBJ2-1, with D tentatively TRBD2 (6 bases). The germline V and J ends were trimmed by 6 bases and 8 bases, with 14 bases remaining between them. The length of the CDR3 is 13 residues. Germline CDR1 reads SNHLY; CDR2 reads FYNNEI. CDR3 sequence reads: CASSVSGNDEQFF. As DNA, the CDR3 is TGTGCCAGCAGCGTTAGCGGCAACGATGAGCAGTTCTTC. The full variable domain, in which reference TRBV2 and TRBJ2-1 provide the parts outside the CDR3, is EPEVTQTPSHQVTQMGQEVILRCVPISNHLYFYWYRQILGQKVEFLVSFYNNEISEKSEIFDDQFSVERPDGSNFTLKIRSTKLEDSAMYFCASSVSGNDEQFFGPGTRLTVL.

The J gene is TRBJ2-7, the V gene TRBV6-1, with D possibly matching TRBD2 (6 bases). CDR3 length: 14 residues. Between the trimmed V and J ends, which lost 0 bases and 7 bases, there was a span of 13 bases. Germline V CDR1 and CDR2: MNHNS, SASEGT. The CDR3, as DNA: TGTGCCAGCAGTGAAGCGGGCTGGGGGGTGGAGCAGTACTTC. Amino acid sequence: CASSEAGWGVEQYF.

The chain employs TRBV5-1 and TRBJ1-4; possible D gene TRBD1, 6 bases. Trimming took 0 bases from V and 7 from J, leaving 13 bases between them. From germline, CDR1 is SGHRS and CDR2 YFSETQ. CDR3 size: 15 residues. CDR3 amino acids: CASSLAGGGGEKLFF. CDR3 nucleotides: TGCGCCAGCAGCTTGGCGGGCGGGGGCGGTGAAAAACTGTTTTTT.

This clonotype was recorded many times. This sequence joins TRBV2 and TRBJ1-5, with D perhaps TRBD1 (5 bases). V was cut by 7 bases and J by 0 bases, with 13 bases left in between. The CDR3 extends over 15 amino acids. From germline, CDR1 is SNHLY and CDR2 FYNNEI. This CDR3 is CASTRGTDSNQPQHF. CDR3 sequence (DNA): TGTGCCAGCACCCGAGGGACGGATAGCAATCAGCCCCAGCATTTT. Variable domain in full (rest from reference TRBV2 and TRBJ1-5): EPEVTQTPSHQVTQMGQEVILRCVPISNHLYFYWYRQILGQKVEFLVSFYNNEISEKSEIFDDQFSVERPDGSNFTLKIRSTKLEDSAMYFCASTRGTDSNQPQHFGDGTRLSIL.

This clonotype turned up a few times. This sequence joins TRBV5-1 and TRBJ2-1; the D gene is possibly TRBD1 (6 bases). Trimming took off 3 bases at V and 0 bases at J, with 13 bases between the two ends. Per the germline V gene, CDR1 is SGHRS and CDR2 is YFSETQ. There are 16 residues in the CDR3. The CDR3 here is CASSYQTGSSYNEQFF. CDR3 sequence (DNA): TGCGCCAGCAGCTACCAAACAGGGAGCTCCTACAATGAGCAGTTCTTC.

CDR3: CAISDSPPIKTQYF. The CDR3 DNA is TGTGCCATCAGTGATTCACCCCCGATTAAGACCCAGTACTTC. V usage is TRBV10-3 and J usage is TRBJ2-5; D remains unclear. This CDR3 is 14 amino acids long. V lost 3 bases, J lost 6 bases, and 14 bases lay in between. Germline-derived CDR1 and CDR2 are ENHRY and SYGVKD.

This clonotype was picked up many times. V gene TRBV7-8 combines with J gene TRBJ1-1; no reliable D call. CDR3 length: 14 amino acids. Deletions cut 0 bases from V and 1 base from J, with 6 bases between. Per the germline V gene, CDR1 is SGHVS and CDR2 is FQNEAQ. CDR3 sequence: CASSLAERNTEAFF. CDR3 in DNA: TGTGCCAGCAGCTTAGCAGAGAGGAACACTGAAGCTTTCTTT. The full variable domain, with the rest looked up from reference TRBV7-8 and TRBJ1-1, is GAGVSQSPRYKVAKRGQDVALRCDPISGHVSLFWYQQALGQGPEFLTYFQNEAQLDKSGLPSDRFFAERPEGSVSTLKIQRTQQEDSAVYLCASSLAERNTEAFFGQGTRLTVV.

This rearrangement joins TRBV25-1 to TRBJ2-3, with TRBD2 identical over 7 bases. V trimming: 6 bases; J trimming: 3 bases; junction bases outside the gene matches: 9. CDR1 and CDR2 (germline): MGHDK, SYGVNS. This CDR3 has 15 amino acids. CDR3 sequence (DNA): TGTGCCAGCAGCAAGGGAGGGGCGGGAACAGATACGCAGTATTTT. Amino acid sequence: CASSKGGAGTDTQYF.

This clonotype was seen many times. The V gene is TRBV7-2, the J gene TRBJ2-7; D perhaps matches TRBD1 (5 bases). The CDR3 runs 18 residues. V was clipped by 5 bases and J by 0 bases, with 23 bases between them. Germline CDR1 and CDR2: SGHTA and FQGNSA. CDR3 sequence reads: CASSPPHPDIFDSYEQYF. CDR3 DNA sequence: TGTGCCAGCAGCCCCCCTCATCCGGACATCTTCGACTCCTACGAGCAGTACTTC. Filled out from reference TRBV7-2 and TRBJ2-7, the complete variable domain reads GAGVSQSPSNKVTEKGKDVELRCDPISGHTALYWYRQSLGQGLEFLIYFQGNSAPDKSGLPSDRFSAERTGGSVSTLTIQRTQQEDSAVYLCASSPPHPDIFDSYEQYFGPGTRLTVT.

The chain joins TRBV29-1 to TRBJ1-1; D call uncertain. The V end lost 0 bases, the J end lost 6 bases, and 8 bases lay between the germline ends. Germline V gene sequence: CDR1 SQVTM, CDR2 ANQGSEA. The CDR3 consists of 12 residues. CDR3 amino acids: CSVEEPNAEAFF. As DNA, the CDR3 is TGCAGCGTTGAAGAACCTAACGCTGAAGCTTTCTTT.

This clonotype was observed a handful of times. This chain links TRBV10-3 with TRBJ2-7; no clear D gene. CDR1 ENHRY and CDR2 SYGVKD come from the germline V gene. CDR3 length: 12 amino acids. V lost 0 bases, J lost 7 bases, and 7 bases lay in between. The DNA for the CDR3 is TGTGCCATCAGTGAGTCTGCAGAGGAGCAGTACTTC. It specifies CAISESAEEQYF.

This clonotype was counted many times. This sequence joins TRBV3-1 and TRBJ2-7; TRBD2 agrees at 8 bases. Losses at the gene ends were 3 bases for V and 6 bases for J; bases not matched to a gene: 7. This CDR3 region has 14 residues. The germline gives CDR1 LGHDT, CDR2 YNNKEL (reference sequence). The CDR3 reads CASSQSGTRGEQYF. DNA of the CDR3: TGTGCCAGCAGCCAGTCCGGGACTAGGGGCGAGCAGTACTTC.